This TCR beta chain comes out of a study of stem cell transplantation in POMP-related autoinflammatory disease. Study-wide context: Hypothesis: faulty thymoproteasomes impair CD8+ T-cell selection, skewing TRB repertoires. General study findings and limits: Fewer unique TRB V-J gene pairings were identified in patients with PRAID. PRAID patients trended toward lower TRB diversity and higher clonality in all analyzed T-cell subsets.

Only in-frame clones appear in the TCRdb table, and some are missing; sequencing was by immunoSEQ multiplex PCR. In the table there are more than 2,500 clones, more than 90% of which are singletons. The germline V gene has CDR1 SGHNT and CDR2 YENEEA. The CDR3 extends over 13 amino acids. Losses at the gene ends were 5 bases for V and 6 bases for J; bases not matched to a gene: 4. Details on this clone: As yet, its antigen is unknown.

Prominent immunodeficiency with autoinflammation defined PRAID. The specimen was CD4+ follicular helper T cells (Tfh) from PBMCs, collected after stem cell transplantation. V is TRBV11-3 and J is TRBJ1-2; 9 nucleotides agree with TRBD1. This TCR was recovered from a human patient with POMP-related autoinflammation and immune dysregulation (PRAID). Some T cells may originate from the graft donor. The CDR3 sequence: CASSTRTGDGYTF. The CDR3 DNA is TGTGCCAGCAGCACACGGACAGGGGATGGCTACACCTTC.